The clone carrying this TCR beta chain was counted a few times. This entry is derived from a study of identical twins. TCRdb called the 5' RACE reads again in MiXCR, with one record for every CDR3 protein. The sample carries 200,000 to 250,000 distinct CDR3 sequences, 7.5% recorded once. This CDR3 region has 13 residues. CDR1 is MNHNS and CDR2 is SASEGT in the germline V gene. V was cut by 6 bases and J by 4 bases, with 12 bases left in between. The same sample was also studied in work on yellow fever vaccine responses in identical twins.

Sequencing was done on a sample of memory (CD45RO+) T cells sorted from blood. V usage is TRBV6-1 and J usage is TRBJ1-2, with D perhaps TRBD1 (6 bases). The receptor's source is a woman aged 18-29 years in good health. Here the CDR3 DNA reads TGTGCCAGCAGGGCGGTGGGGGCCTATGGCTACACCTTC. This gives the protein CASRAVGAYGYTF.